This T cell receptor (beta chain) was found in a study of shared clonotypes between healthy human individuals. Here immunoSEQ multiplex PCR was the method, and the copy in TCRdb shows in-frame clones only, minus some. The sample lists about 680,000 clones; around 72% were seen once. Per germline, CDR1 GTSNPN and CDR2 SVGIG (reference sequence). V was clipped by 4 bases and J by 3 bases, with 7 bases between them. The CDR3 has 11 residues. Material: memory CD4+ T cells sorted from blood. Subset: CD45RA-negative fraction. V and J are TRBV30 and TRBJ2-7; D gene ambiguous. This receptor was taken from a woman aged 30 to 39 in good health. In DNA, the CDR3 is TGTGCCTGGAAAACTTTCTACGAGCAGTACTTC. Its protein is CAWKTFYEQYF.